This is a list of T cell receptor beta chains from one sample in a study of cytomegalovirus exposure and HLA in healthy donors. The repertoire was sequenced with immunoSEQ multiplex PCR; TCRdb's copy has only in-frame clones and lacks some. The data contain 130,000 or so clones, just under 75% of them singletons. What was sequenced was PBMCs. The receptors were sampled from a man in his forties in good health and CMV-seropositive. The CDR3 runs from the conserved cysteine through the conserved F or W. A D gene is named only where the DNA matches it firmly. Only some rows state a clone size, as once, few, many or a class for expanded clones.

clone size	V gene	D gene	J gene	CDR3 DNA	CDR3 protein
NA	TRBV2	NA	TRBJ2-4	TGTGCCAGCAGTAGACAGGAACTAGCCAAAAACATTCAGTACTTC	CASSRQELAKNIQYF
few	TRBV28	TRBD1	TRBJ2-3	TGTGCCAGCAGTTCTAGATACGACAGGGGCCCAGATACGCAGTATTTT	CASSSRYDRGPDTQYF
once	TRBV19	NA	TRBJ1-2	TGTGCCAGTTTTTTTCGGCGGGGGGAAACTAACTATGGCTACACCTTC	CASFFRRGETNYGYTF
NA	TRBV27	TRBD2	TRBJ2-1	TGTGCCAGCAGGGCAGCGGGAATGGGTTTAAATGAGCAGTTCTTC	CASRAAGMGLNEQFF
NA	TRBV9	NA	TRBJ2-2	TGTGCCAGCAGCGTAGTCAGTGTTGGGGAGCTGTTTTTT	CASSVVSVGELFF
NA	TRBV7-8	NA	TRBJ1-4	TGTGCCAGCAGCTTCGACAGGACTGCAACTAATGAAAAACTGTTTTTT	CASSFDRTATNEKLFF
NA	TRBV15	NA	TRBJ1-1	TGTGCCACCAGCAGAGATCCTCGCACTGAAGCTTTCTTT	CATSRDPRTEAFF
NA	TRBV5-1	NA	TRBJ2-5	TGCGCCAGCAGCTTGGGGGACACACAGTACTTC	CASSLGDTQYF
NA	TRBV5-1	TRBD2	TRBJ2-1	TGCGCCAGCAGCCTAGGACTAGCGGGAGCCTACAATGAGCAGTTCTTC	CASSLGLAGAYNEQFF
NA	TRBV27	TRBD1	TRBJ1-1	TGTGCCAGCAGTTTCGGGCAGGGGGCGAGCACTGAAGCTTTCTTT	CASSFGQGASTEAFF
NA	TRBV10-3	NA	TRBJ1-2	TGTGCCATCAGTGAGTCCAGGGTCTATGGCTACACCTTC	CAISESRVYGYTF
NA	TRBV6-5	NA	TRBJ1-5	TGTGCCAGCAGCCTCATGGGGAGGAATCAGCCCCAGCATTTT	CASSLMGRNQPQHF
NA	TRBV5-4	NA	TRBJ2-2	TGTGCCAGCAGCTCATACCCAGGGGCCGCGAACACCGGGGAGCTGTTTTTT	CASSSYPGAANTGELFF
NA	TRBV29-1	TRBD1	TRBJ2-5	TGCAGCGTCGAAAGGGGGCCAGTAGAGACCCAGTACTTC	CSVERGPVETQYF
NA	TRBV30	NA	TRBJ1-2	TGTGCCTGGAGTCCCGACACCTTC	CAWSPDTF
NA	TRBV11-2	NA	TRBJ2-7	TGTGCCAGCAGCCCAATTAGCAGACCACAGGGAGTGATCTACGAGCAGTACTTC	CASSPISRPQGVIYEQYF
NA	TRBV19	NA	TRBJ2-3	TGTGCCACTAACGTACGTAGCACAGATACGCAGTATTTT	CATNVRSTDTQYF
NA	TRBV5-6	TRBD1	TRBJ2-3	TGTGCCAGCAGCTTGGCCACCGGGACAGGGCCGGCAGATACGCAGTATTTT	CASSLATGTGPADTQYF
NA	TRBV12-5	TRBD1	TRBJ2-1	TGTGCTAGTGGTTTGGGGGGGCAACCGGGACAGGGGCACCACAATGAGCAGTTCTTC	CASGLGGQPGQGHHNEQFF
NA	TRBV21-1	NA	TRBJ2-7	TGTGCCAGCAGCAAAGCGCTCGAACACCCCCGATCGTCCGAGCAGTACTTC	CASSKALEHPRSSEQYF
NA	TRBV27	NA	TRBJ1-1	TGTGCCAGCAGTCGGTTCAGGGTGAACACTGAAGCTTTCTTT	CASSRFRVNTEAFF
NA	TRBV27	NA	TRBJ2-2	TGTGCCAGCAGTTTCAATAGCGGAACGAACACCGGGGAGCTGTTTTTT	CASSFNSGTNTGELFF
NA	TRBV11-2	NA	TRBJ1-1	TGTGCCAGCAGCAAAAGAGGGTCACAGAACACTGAAGCTTTCTTT	CASSKRGSQNTEAFF
NA	TRBV9	NA	TRBJ2-2	TGTGCCAGCAGCGCCTCTTCCGGGGAGCTGTTTTTT	CASSASSGELFF
NA	TRBV6-5	TRBD1	TRBJ2-7	TGTGCCAGCAGTTACACACAGGGGCCCTACGAGCAGTACTTC	CASSYTQGPYEQYF
NA	TRBV29-1	NA	TRBJ2-1	TGCAGCGTTGGATCGACTGCTGGTTTCAATGAGCAGTTCTTC	CSVGSTAGFNEQFF
NA	TRBV2	TRBD1	TRBJ1-1	TGTGCCAGCAGTCCGGGACAGGGGTTCGCTGAAGCTTTCTTT	CASSPGQGFAEAFF
once	TRBV7-9	NA	TRBJ2-3	TGTGCCAGCAGCTTTTTCCGGGACTCCCGAGATACGCAGTATTTT	CASSFFRDSRDTQYF
NA	TRBV2	NA	TRBJ1-1	TGTGCCAGCATGGCAACAGGGTGGGACACTGAAGCTTTCTTT	CASMATGWDTEAFF
few	TRBV28	TRBD1	TRBJ1-2	TGTGCCAGCAGTTATGACAGGGGGCTCGGCGGCTACACCTTC	CASSYDRGLGGYTF